This entry is about one T cell receptor beta chain. Here immunoSEQ multiplex PCR was the method, and the copy in TCRdb shows in-frame clones only, minus some. The sample shows about 51,000 clones, around 90% of them seen only once. The data stem from a study of T cell changes during pregnancy in multiple sclerosis. This clonotype was obtained from a female donor with multiple sclerosis, enrolled in a pregnancy study. Sequences were derived from CD8+ T cells from peripheral blood mononuclear cells, sampled in the second trimester of pregnancy.

The DNA for the CDR3 is TGTGCCAGCAGCCGACATGGGACTAGCGGTTACACAGATACGCAGTATTTT. Translated: CASSRHGTSGYTDTQYF. J is TRBJ2-3 and V is TRBV9, with TRBD2 matching over 11 bases. V lost 4 bases and J lost 2; bases outside the gene matches: 9. The CDR3 runs to 17 residues. Germline assignment: CDR1 SGDLS and CDR2 YYNGEE.